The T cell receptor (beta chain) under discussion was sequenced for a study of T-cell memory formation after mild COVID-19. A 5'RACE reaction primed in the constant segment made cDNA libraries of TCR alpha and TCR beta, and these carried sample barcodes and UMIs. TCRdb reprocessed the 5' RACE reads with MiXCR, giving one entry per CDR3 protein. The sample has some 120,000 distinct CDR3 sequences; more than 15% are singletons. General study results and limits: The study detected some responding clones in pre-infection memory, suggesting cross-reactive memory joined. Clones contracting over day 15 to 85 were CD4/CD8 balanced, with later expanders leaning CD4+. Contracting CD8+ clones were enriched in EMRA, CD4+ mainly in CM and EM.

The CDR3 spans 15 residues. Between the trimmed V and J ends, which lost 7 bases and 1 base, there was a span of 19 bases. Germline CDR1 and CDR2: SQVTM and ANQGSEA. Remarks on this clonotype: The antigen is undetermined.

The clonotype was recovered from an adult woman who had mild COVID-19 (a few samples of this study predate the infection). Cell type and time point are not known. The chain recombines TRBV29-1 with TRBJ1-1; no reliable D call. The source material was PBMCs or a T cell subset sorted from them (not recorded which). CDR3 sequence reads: CSARKPGAANTEAFF. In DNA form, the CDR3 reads TGCAGCGCGAGGAAGCCAGGTGCTGCGAACACTGAAGCTTTCTTT.